One and the same sample provided the 19 T cell receptor beta chains below, sequenced in a study of chemoradiotherapy in HPV16-positive cancers. Produced via immunoSEQ multiplex PCR; TCRdb's table is partial and in-frame only. The data hold over 5,000 clones, with 70% to 75% observed a single time. The sequencing used tumor tissue, collected from a patient who underwent chemoradiotherapy. All receptors come from a human donor with HPV-associated anogenital cancer.

This clone was counted a few times. V is TRBV11-3 and J is TRBJ1-2, with a tentative D call TRBD1 (5 bases). The CDR3 is 19 amino acids. Trimming pared 5 bases from V and 0 bases from J, leaving 25 bases between. CDR1 SGHNT and CDR2 YENEEA come from the germline V gene. This CDR3 reads CASSQRSRGVSPPNYGYTF. CDR3 in DNA: TGTGCCAGCAGCCAACGTTCACGGGGGGTGAGTCCCCCTAACTATGGCTACACCTTC.

The gene calls are TRBV28 and TRBJ1-5; D gene ambiguous. V gave up 1 base and J gave up 0 bases, with 16 bases separating them. The CDR3 has 18 amino acids. Germline V lookup: CDR1 MDHEN, CDR2 SYDVKM. CDR3 protein: CASSLFQPSDFSNQPQHF. The DNA for the CDR3 is TGTGCCAGCAGTTTATTTCAACCTTCGGACTTTAGCAATCAGCCCCAGCATTTT.

This clone was detected only a few times. The gene calls are TRBV7-2 and TRBJ2-7; TRBD2 agrees at 8 bases. Per the germline V gene, CDR1 is SGHTA and CDR2 is FQGNSA. The V and J ends lost 1 base and 5 bases, in that order; junction bases with no gene match: 1. The CDR3 sequence is 13 residues long. In DNA, the CDR3 is TGTGCCAGCAGCTTAGGACTAGCGAACGAGCAGTACTTC. It specifies CASSLGLANEQYF. Filled out from reference TRBV7-2 and TRBJ2-7, the complete variable domain reads GAGVSQSPSNKVTEKGKDVELRCDPISGHTALYWYRQSLGQGLEFLIYFQGNSAPDKSGLPSDRFSAERTGGSVSTLTIQRTQQEDSAVYLCASSLGLANEQYFGPGTRLTVT.

This rearrangement joins TRBV5-6 to TRBJ2-1, with 9 bases fitting TRBD2. Germline CDR1 SGHDT, CDR2 YYEEEE. This CDR3 has 16 residues. The junction had 6 bases not matched to a gene; V was cut back by 1 base and J by 4 bases. CDR3 in amino acids: CASSLISLAGYNEQFF. The CDR3 DNA reads TGTGCCAGCAGCTTGATATCACTAGCGGGTTACAATGAGCAGTTCTTC.

In this sample, this clone turned up a few times. V and J are TRBV11-2 and TRBJ2-1; 8 nucleotides match TRBD2. The CDR3 is 17 residues long. The V segment lost 4 bases and the J segment 10 bases; nucleotides outside the gene matches: 18. Germline V CDR1 and CDR2: SGHAT, FQNNGV. The CDR3 DNA reads as TGTGCCAGCAGCTACAGACCGTTAGCGCCTTTAGCGGGAGAGCAGTTCTTC. Translated: CASSYRPLAPLAGEQFF.

This chain connects TRBV28 to TRBJ2-1, with 9 bases matching TRBD1. Trimming cost V 10 bases and J 8 bases; bases outside gene matches: 18. CDR1 MDHEN and CDR2 SYDVKM come from the germline V gene. This CDR3 spans 16 amino acids. The CDR3 loop is CATQGAIGGPVDEQFF. DNA of the CDR3: TGTGCCACACAGGGGGCGATCGGAGGGCCTGTCGATGAGCAGTTCTTC.

J is TRBJ1-3 and V is TRBV19; D gene uncertain. The V gene lost 0 bases and the J gene lost 0 bases, with 15 bases spanning the gap. CDR3 length: 18 residues. CDR1 is LNHDA, CDR2 SQIVND, per germline (reference sequence). Here the CDR3 DNA reads TGTGCCAGTAGTATAGAAGTCATTCGGCTAGCCTCTGGAAACACCATATATTTT. As protein: CASSIEVIRLASGNTIYF. The entire variable domain, with the rest obtained from reference TRBV19 and TRBJ1-3, is as follows: DGGITQSPKYLFRKEGQNVTLSCEQNLNHDAMYWYRQDPGQGLRLIYYSQIVNDFQKGDIAEGYSVSREKKESFPLTVTSAQKNPTAFYLCASSIEVIRLASGNTIYFGEGSWLTVV.

The chain joins TRBV5-1 to TRBJ2-5, with D perhaps matching TRBD2 (7 bases). CDR3 size: 16 residues. The ends were cut back, 4 bases at V and 1 base at J, with 17 bases in the middle. Germline CDR1 reads SGHRS; CDR2 reads YFSETQ. The CDR3 DNA reads as TGCGCCAGCAGCACTGGGGGGGCGGGCGGCCAAGAGACCCAGTACTTC. Encoded protein: CASSTGGAGGQETQYF.

The V gene is TRBV7-9, the J gene TRBJ1-1, with D tentatively TRBD1 (5 bases). The V gene lost 1 base and the J gene lost 1 base, with 7 bases spanning the gap. CDR3 length: 14 residues. Germline V gene lookup returns CDR1 SEHNR and CDR2 FQNEAQ (reference sequence). CDR3 coding DNA: TGTGCCAGCAGCTTAGGGGGGGGGAACACTGAAGCTTTCTTT. This sequence encodes CASSLGGGNTEAFF.

This clone showed up just a few times. The V call is TRBV27, the J call TRBJ1-2; D gene ambiguous. Germline V CDR1 and CDR2: MNHEY, SMNVEV (reference sequence). V was pared by 0 bases and J by 0 bases, with 5 bases between. This CDR3 spans 14 amino acids. Here the CDR3 reads CASSLSAANYGYTF. CDR3 coding DNA: TGTGCCAGCAGTTTATCGGCAGCTAACTATGGCTACACCTTC.

This clone was seen only a few times. The chain has TRBV4-2 and TRBJ1-2; no firm D call. The CDR3 totals 14 residues. From germline, CDR1 is LGHNA and CDR2 YNFKEQ. V gave up 0 bases and J gave up 0 bases, with 5 bases separating them. The CDR3 nucleotides read TGTGCCAGCAGCCAAGAGTGGACTAACTATGGCTACACCTTC. Amino acids: CASSQEWTNYGYTF.

This sequence joins TRBV30 and TRBJ1-1; D is ambiguous. V lost 2 bases and J lost 2, with 12 bases in between. In germline, CDR1 is GTSNPN, CDR2 SVGIG (reference sequence). The CDR3 length is 14 residues. The CDR3 region is CAWSKGRGNTEAFF. The CDR3 DNA follows: TGTGCCTGGAGTAAGGGCCGTGGAAACACTGAAGCTTTCTTT.

The chain links TRBV14 to TRBJ1-2, with 7 positions matching TRBD1. The length of the CDR3 is 15 residues. J gave up 7 bases and V 4 bases, and 12 bases lay outside the gene matches. Germline CDR1 SGHDN, CDR2 FVKESK. CDR3 DNA: TGTGCCAGCAGCCCGACAGGGTGGAGTGTAGTTGGCTACACCTTC. This sequence encodes CASSPTGWSVVGYTF.

J is TRBJ2-1 and V is TRBV9; the match to TRBD2 covers 13 bases. Germline trimming cut 1 base from V and 8 bases from J; bases unmatched to any gene: 18. The CDR3 consists of 20 residues. The germline CDR1 and CDR2 sequences are SGDLS and YYNGEE. This CDR3 is CASSVPGTSGTHSFFDEQFF. The CDR3 DNA is TGTGCCAGCAGCGTACCCGGGACTAGCGGGACTCACTCCTTTTTCGATGAGCAGTTCTTC. The whole variable domain, filled in from reference TRBV9 and TRBJ2-1, reads DSGVTQTPKHLITATGQRVTLRCSPRSGDLSVYWYQQSLDQGLQFLIQYYNGEERAKGNILERFSAQQFPDLHSELNLSSLELGDSALYFCASSVPGTSGTHSFFDEQFFGPGTRLTVL.

CDR3 residues: CASSVQVNTEAFF. CDR3 sequence (DNA): TGTGCCAGCAGTGTTCAGGTGAACACTGAAGCTTTCTTT. The genes are TRBV6-1 and TRBJ1-1, with D unresolved. The CDR3 is made up of 13 amino acids. V shed 4 bases and J shed 0 bases, with 6 bases lying between them. Germline V CDR1 and CDR2: MNHNS, SASEGT.

This clone has a single count. The genes are TRBV11-1 and TRBJ2-1, with D uncertain. The CDR3 length is 13 residues. The V and J ends lost 1 base and 10 bases respectively, with 11 bases between them. Per germline, CDR1 SGHAT and CDR2 FQDESV (reference sequence). CDR3 bases: TGTGCCAGCAGCTTAGGCTGGATTTACGAGCAGTTCTTC. Translated, it gives CASSLGWIYEQFF.

The rearrangement links TRBV19 to TRBJ2-3, with D possibly matching TRBD1 (5 bases). Germline loops: CDR1 LNHDA, CDR2 SQIVND (reference sequence). V lost 4 bases and J 6 bases, leaving 14 bases between the germline ends. The length of the CDR3 is 14 residues. For the CDR3, the DNA is TGTGCCAGTAGTAAAGACAGTCAGTCGGATACGCAGTATTTT. Translated: CASSKDSQSDTQYF. The full variable domain, completed using reference TRBV19 and TRBJ2-3, is DGGITQSPKYLFRKEGQNVTLSCEQNLNHDAMYWYRQDPGQGLRLIYYSQIVNDFQKGDIAEGYSVSREKKESFPLTVTSAQKNPTAFYLCASSKDSQSDTQYFGPGTRLTVL.

The chain uses TRBV19 and TRBJ2-3; no reliable D call. Germline CDR1 is LNHDA and CDR2 is SQIVND (reference sequence). V lost 3 bases and J 9 bases, leaving 16 bases between the germline ends. The CDR3 length is 14 residues. The DNA for the CDR3 is TGTGCCAGTAGTATTGGCGCGGACCAGATAACGCAGTATTTT. Protein sequence: CASSIGADQITQYF.

J is TRBJ1-4 and V is TRBV12-5, with D maybe TRBD1 (5 bases). This CDR3 region has 13 residues. The germline gives CDR1 LGHNT, CDR2 FRNRAP. V was trimmed by 6 bases and J by 4 bases, leaving 9 bases between them. The CDR3: CASGRDLNEKLFF. As DNA, the CDR3 is TGTGCTAGTGGACGGGACCTTAATGAAAAACTGTTTTTT.